The source of this T cell receptor (beta chain) is a study of cytomegalovirus exposure and HLA in healthy donors. For the study at large: As released early, the data held 65 million to 90 million unique TCRs from HLA-typed donors. Study results and limitations: Later on, a genetic analysis was performed. It linked a missense variant in DCLRE1C with V- and J-gene trimming of TCR beta. Reports indicated that the classifier achieved high specificity and sensitivity in diagnosing cytomegalovirus status.

Germline CDR1 is SNHLY and CDR2 is FYNNEI. Deletions cut 0 bases from V and 1 base from J, with 10 bases between. The CDR3 runs 15 residues. A word on this clone: The antigen remains undetermined.

PCR used 60 Vbeta primers and 13 Jbeta primers. Generated by immunoSEQ multiplex PCR, the TCRdb table keeps only in-frame clones and is missing some. This sample has about 89,000 clones; roughly 85% occur once, and the top ten carry approximately 7.4%. The clonotype was recovered from a man in his forties in good health and CMV-seropositive. Sequenced material: PBMCs. The V and J genes are TRBV2 and TRBJ2-7; D remains unclear. The CDR3 protein is CASSEASQRSYEQYF. Written as DNA, the CDR3 is TGTGCCAGCAGTGAAGCGTCGCAGCGATCCTACGAGCAGTACTTC.